This TCR beta chain derives from a study of cytomegalovirus exposure and HLA in healthy donors. 13 Jbeta primers and 60 Vbeta primers were used for the PCR. In the original processing: The authors later counted about 80 million unique TCR beta chains, approximately 10 million of them shared. Clones were read by immunoSEQ multiplex PCR, and TCRdb kept only the in-frame ones, dropping some. That table supplies the V and J calls and clone size; D and trimming were determined from the DNA. Among about 160,000 clones listed, around 73% were seen once. This clone was observed a few times. Its antigen is not identified. J gave up 6 bases and V 0 bases, and 4 bases lay outside the gene matches. In germline, CDR1 is SGHTA, CDR2 FQGNSA. The CDR3 has 14 amino acids. The study, taken as a whole, reports: Some public TCRs appeared in many individuals, while most sequences were rare. About 90% or about 30% of the time was how often most TCR beta V segments were productive, according to an earlier analysis. Likely technical artifact: a cluster of highly shared sequence variants.

The chain has TRBV7-2 and TRBJ1-1; 7 bases line up with TRBD1. The receptor's source is a male donor in good health and CMV-seronegative. Sequenced: PBMCs. This CDR3 reads CASSLARQGAEAFF. The CDR3 region has the DNA TGTGCCAGCAGCTTAGCTAGACAGGGCGCTGAAGCTTTCTTT.